Following are 15 T cell receptor beta chains from one sample sequenced in a study of cytomegalovirus exposure and HLA in healthy donors. Use of 60 Vbeta and 13 Jbeta primers characterized the PCR. Generated by immunoSEQ multiplex PCR, the TCRdb table keeps only in-frame clones and is missing some. The sample lists over 100,000 clones, 9.5% to 13% occurring once. Sequencing input: PBMCs. These receptors were taken from a man aged 35 to 55 in good health and CMV-seropositive.

This chain joins TRBV27 and TRBJ2-3; the D is unclear. Germline V gene data show CDR1 as MNHEY and CDR2 as SMNVEV (reference sequence). CDR3 size: 13 residues. V lost 6 bases and J lost 2, with 9 bases in between. The CDR3 region is CASSLGYTDTQYF. For the CDR3, the DNA is TGTGCCAGCAGCCTCGGGTACACAGATACGCAGTATTTT.

V usage is TRBV19 and J usage is TRBJ2-5; D may be TRBD1 (6 bases). Trimming left V 6 bases short and J 4 bases short, with 18 bases between. Germline loops: CDR1 LNHDA, CDR2 SQIVND (reference sequence). CDR3 size: 15 residues. The CDR3 region is CASSDGTQRRETQYF. The CDR3 DNA sequence: TGTGCCAGTAGCGATGGGACACAACGGCGAGAGACCCAGTACTTC. Filled out from reference TRBV19 and TRBJ2-5, the complete variable domain reads DGGITQSPKYLFRKEGQNVTLSCEQNLNHDAMYWYRQDPGQGLRLIYYSQIVNDFQKGDIAEGYSVSREKKESFPLTVTSAQKNPTAFYLCASSDGTQRRETQYFGPGTRLLVL.

This clone came up a few times. This chain uses TRBV7-8 with TRBJ2-5; TRBD2 is a possible D gene (5 bases). The length of the CDR3 is 11 residues. The V gene lost 5 bases and the J gene lost 11 bases, with 12 bases spanning the gap. Germline V lookup: CDR1 SGHVS, CDR2 FQNEAQ. CDR3 amino acids: CASSHEGWQYF. The CDR3 DNA is TGTGCCAGCAGCCACGAGGGCTGGCAGTACTTC.

The rearrangement uses TRBV25-1 and TRBJ1-4, with 11 bases lining up with TRBD1. The germline gives CDR1 MGHDK, CDR2 SYGVNS. Trimming at V came to 4 bases and at J to 4 bases, leaving 5 bases not matched to a gene. This CDR3 has 16 residues. This CDR3 reads CASSVGTGGLNEKLFF. The CDR3 region has the DNA TGTGCCAGCAGTGTTGGGACAGGGGGACTTAATGAAAAACTGTTTTTT.

The CDR3 loop is CASSVDAGGTDTQYF. In DNA, the CDR3 is TGTGCCAGCAGCGTAGATGCGGGGGGCACAGATACGCAGTATTTT. This chain joins TRBV9 and TRBJ2-3, with 7 bases fitting TRBD2. V was clipped by 0 bases and J by 1 base; unmatched bases: 2. The germline V gene has CDR1 SGDLS and CDR2 YYNGEE. There are 15 residues in the CDR3. Full variable domain (rest looked up from reference TRBV9 and TRBJ2-3): DSGVTQTPKHLITATGQRVTLRCSPRSGDLSVYWYQQSLDQGLQFLIQYYNGEERAKGNILERFSAQQFPDLHSELNLSSLELGDSALYFCASSVDAGGTDTQYFGPGTRLTVL.

Ten or more counts support this clone. This sequence joins TRBV19 and TRBJ2-2; 9 positions agree with TRBD1. V shed 7 bases, J shed 5 bases, and the junction held 5 bases outside the gene matches. The CDR3 is made up of 14 amino acids. Per germline, CDR1 LNHDA and CDR2 SQIVND (reference sequence). CDR3 DNA: TGTGCCAGTACTCCGACAGGGGGGACCGGGGAGCTGTTTTTT. It encodes CASTPTGGTGELFF.

In its sample, this clone was seen a few times. V usage is TRBV15 and J usage is TRBJ2-2; TRBD1 aligns across 8 bases. Germline V gene data show CDR1 as LNHNV and CDR2 as YYDKDF (reference sequence). Trimming took 2 bases from V and 4 from J; bases not matched to a gene: 6. The CDR3 sequence is 16 residues long. CDR3 bases: TGTGCCACCAGCAGACATCGGACAGGGACCACCGGGGAGCTGTTTTTT. Amino acid sequence: CATSRHRTGTTGELFF.

This sequence joins TRBV29-1 and TRBJ2-5, with 8 bases that match TRBD2. Trimming at V came to 8 bases and at J to 5 bases, leaving 10 bases not matched to a gene. The CDR3 is 13 amino acids. In germline, CDR1 is SQVTM, CDR2 ANQGSEA. CDR3: CSTGTRRWETQYF. In nucleotides, the CDR3 is TGCAGCACAGGGACTAGAAGATGGGAGACCCAGTACTTC.

CDR3 amino acids: CASSFGSDGGYTF. CDR3 DNA: TGTGCCAGCAGCTTTGGCAGTGACGGGGGCTACACCTTC. The rearrangement links TRBV6-6 to TRBJ1-2; no clear D. The germline CDR1 and CDR2 sequences are MNHNY and SVGAGI (reference sequence). Trimming removed 6 bases from V and 8 bases from J, with 16 bases in between. CDR3 length equals 13 residues.

This chain joins TRBV11-3 and TRBJ2-7; 7 bases match TRBD2. The junction had 7 bases not matched to a gene; V was cut back by 3 bases and J by 5 bases. Germline loops: CDR1 SGHNT, CDR2 YENEEA. The CDR3 extends over 14 amino acids. The CDR3 DNA sequence: TGTGCCAGCAGCTTCCCGGGGACTAAAGACGAGCAGTACTTC. As protein: CASSFPGTKDEQYF. The full variable domain, in which reference TRBV11-3 and TRBJ2-7 provide the parts outside the CDR3, is EAGVVQSPRYKIIEKKQPVAFWCNPISGHNTLYWYLQNLGQGPELLIRYENEEAVDDSQLPKDRFSAERLKGVDSTLKIQPAELGDSAVYLCASSFPGTKDEQYFGPGTRLTVT.

J is TRBJ2-5 and V is TRBV18; D may be TRBD1 (5 bases). Matching the DNA end better, TRBJ2-7 makes the J call doubtful. Germline lookup yields CDR1 KGHSH and CDR2 LQKENI. The CDR3 has 14 amino acids. The CDR3 loop is CASSPRTSQNEQYF. The CDR3 bases are TGTGCCAGCTCACCTCGGACAAGCCAGAACGAGCAGTACTTC.

This CDR3 reads CASSDQSTRGRKGNTIYF. The CDR3 DNA reads TGTGCCAGCAGTGACCAGTCTACGCGCGGGCGCAAAGGAAACACCATATATTTT. V gene TRBV6-4 combines with J gene TRBJ1-3; D gene unclear. This CDR3 has 18 amino acids. Germline V CDR1 and CDR2: MRHNA, SNTAGT. Trimming cost V 2 bases and J 4 bases, with 21 bases left between them.

This clone appeared a few times. The chain has TRBV6-1 and TRBJ1-1, with D unclear. The CDR3 length is 13 residues. V was pared by 2 bases and J by 11 bases, with 15 bases between. CDR1 and CDR2 from the germline V gene are MNHNS and SASEGT. The DNA of the CDR3 is TGTGCCAGCAGTGAAACTCCCGCACGATGGGCTTTCTTT. Translation: CASSETPARWAFF.

The chain has TRBV21-1 and TRBJ2-7; the table's D call TRBD2 went unverified against the DNA. TRBV21-1 is classified as a pseudogene. The CDR3 is made up of 15 amino acids. CDR3 DNA: TGTGCCAGCAGCAAGAGTAGCGGGAGAGCATACGAGCAGTACTTC. It yields the protein CASSKSSGRAYEQYF.

This clone was observed a handful of times. The chain recombines TRBV9 with TRBJ2-5, with TRBD1 identical over 7 bases. This CDR3 contains 16 residues. With 3 bases clipped from V and 7 bases from J, the junction kept 15 bases outside the gene matches. CDR1 is SGDLS and CDR2 is YYNGEE in the germline V gene. The CDR3 region is CASSAWTGSAESTQYF. The CDR3 nucleotides read TGTGCCAGCAGCGCTTGGACAGGCTCCGCCGAGTCGACCCAGTACTTC.